The sequence of this T cell receptor (beta chain) was determined in a study of blood T cell repertoires in COVID-19. In the study overall: Researchers got acute and convalescent COVID-19 samples from the United States, Italy and Spain. Sources were T cells, B-cell-depleted T cells, or PBMCs; the material itself was cDNA or gDNA.

The germline V gene encodes CDR1 SQVTM and CDR2 ANQGSEA. This CDR3 has 11 residues. V was pared by 4 bases and J by 5 bases, with 0 bases of the junction left unmatched. While infection was still active, Seattle patients were enrolled and then followed longitudinally. The authors' processing: It was from reference gene primer amplification that nucleated cell counts were estimated. Libraries were prepared by immunoSEQ multiplex PCR; TCRdb keeps only in-frame clonotypes and omits some of them. Clone size and V and J calls were adopted from that table, with D and trimming inferred from the DNA. The profile shows tens of thousands of clones, roughly 84% of them singletons.

The source material was peripheral blood. The TCR originated in a man older than 75 with COVID-19, enrolled during active disease. This chain uses TRBV29-1 with TRBJ2-7, with 9 bases lining up with TRBD1. The CDR3 here is CSVGTGDEQYV. The CDR3 DNA reads as TGCAGCGTTGGGACAGGGGACGAGCAGTACGTC.